This T cell receptor (beta chain) emerged from a study of naive and memory T cell subsets. Notes on the study in general: Naive and memory subsets had different power law exponents for TCR abundance. TCR counts from RNA may reflect activation-linked expression changes.

An equimolar mix of two oligonucleotides served as the beta constant-region primer for TRBC1 and TRBC2. Nested alpha and beta constant-region primers with the SP2 primer drove four PCR rounds on ligated cDNA. One entry per CDR3 protein, called by TCRdb with MiXCR from the UMI-ligation and nested PCR reads. The sample has approximately 140,000 distinct CDR3 sequences, 15% to 20% seen once. This CDR3 has 14 amino acids. Trimming shortened V by 6 bases and J by 1 base, and 13 bases separated the two germline ends. This clonotype was detected only once. The antigen remains unidentified. Sequenced sample: naive CD4+ T cells from blood. The genes are TRBV12-3 or TRBV12-4 and TRBJ2-7; no firm D call. This receptor was obtained from a human donor in good health. CDR3 DNA sequence: TGTGCCAGCAGCCCCGAAGGTAGTTCCTACGAGCAGTACTTC. Its protein product is CASSPEGSSYEQYF.